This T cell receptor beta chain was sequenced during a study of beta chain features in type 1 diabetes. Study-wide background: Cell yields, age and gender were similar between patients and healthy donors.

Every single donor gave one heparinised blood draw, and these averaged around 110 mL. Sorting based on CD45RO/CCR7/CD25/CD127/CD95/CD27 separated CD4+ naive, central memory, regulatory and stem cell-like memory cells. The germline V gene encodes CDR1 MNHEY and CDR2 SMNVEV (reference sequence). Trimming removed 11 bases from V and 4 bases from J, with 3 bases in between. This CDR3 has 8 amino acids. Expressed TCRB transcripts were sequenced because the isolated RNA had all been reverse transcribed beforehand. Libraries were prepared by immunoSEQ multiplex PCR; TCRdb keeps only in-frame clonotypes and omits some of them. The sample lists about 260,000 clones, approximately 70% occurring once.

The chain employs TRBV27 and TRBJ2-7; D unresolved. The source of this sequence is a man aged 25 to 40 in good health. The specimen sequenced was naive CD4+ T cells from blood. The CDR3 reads CACYEQYF. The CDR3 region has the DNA TGTGCCTGTTACGAGCAGTACTTC.